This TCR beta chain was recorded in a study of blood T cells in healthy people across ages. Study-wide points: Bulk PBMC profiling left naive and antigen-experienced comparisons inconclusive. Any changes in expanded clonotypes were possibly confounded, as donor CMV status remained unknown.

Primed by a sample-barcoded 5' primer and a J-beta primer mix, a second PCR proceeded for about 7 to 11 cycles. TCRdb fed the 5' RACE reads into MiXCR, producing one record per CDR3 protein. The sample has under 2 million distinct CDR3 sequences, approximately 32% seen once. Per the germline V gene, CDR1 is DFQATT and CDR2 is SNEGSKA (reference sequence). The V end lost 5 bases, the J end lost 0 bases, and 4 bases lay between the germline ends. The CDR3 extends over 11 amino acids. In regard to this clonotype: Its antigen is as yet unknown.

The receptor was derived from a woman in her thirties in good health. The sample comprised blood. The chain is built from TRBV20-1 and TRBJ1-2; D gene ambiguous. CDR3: CSAQPNYGYTF. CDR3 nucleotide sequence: TGCAGTGCTCAGCCTAACTATGGCTACACCTTC.